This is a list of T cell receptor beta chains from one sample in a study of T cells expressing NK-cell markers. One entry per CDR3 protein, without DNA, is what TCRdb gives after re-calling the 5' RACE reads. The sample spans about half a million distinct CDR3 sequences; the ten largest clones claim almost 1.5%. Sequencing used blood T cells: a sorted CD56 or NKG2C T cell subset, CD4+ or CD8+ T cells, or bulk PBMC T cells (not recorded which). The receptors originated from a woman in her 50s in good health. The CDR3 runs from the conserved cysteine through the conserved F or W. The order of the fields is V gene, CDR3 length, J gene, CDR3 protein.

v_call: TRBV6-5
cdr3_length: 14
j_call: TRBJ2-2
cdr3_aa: CASSYVGQGGELFF

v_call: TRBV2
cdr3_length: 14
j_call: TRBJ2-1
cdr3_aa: CASRVTGGGNEQFF

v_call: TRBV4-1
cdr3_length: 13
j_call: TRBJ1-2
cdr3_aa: CASSQDQGETYTF

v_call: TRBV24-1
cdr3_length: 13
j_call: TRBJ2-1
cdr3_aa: CATSGGGGPEQFF

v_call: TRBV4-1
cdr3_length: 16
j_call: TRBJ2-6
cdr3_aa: CASSHGRTSGANVLTF

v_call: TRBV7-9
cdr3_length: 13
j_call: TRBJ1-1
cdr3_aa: CASGPRGITEAFF

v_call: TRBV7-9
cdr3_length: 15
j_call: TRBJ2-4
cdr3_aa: CASSLGPSTKNIQYF

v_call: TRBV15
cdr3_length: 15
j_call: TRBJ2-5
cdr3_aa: CATSNRGGRGETQYF

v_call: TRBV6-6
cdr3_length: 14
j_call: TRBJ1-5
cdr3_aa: CASSDGQGDQPQHF

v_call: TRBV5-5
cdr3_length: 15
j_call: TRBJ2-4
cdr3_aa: CASTYAASEKNIQYF

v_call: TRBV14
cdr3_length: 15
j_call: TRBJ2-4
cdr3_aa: CASCKLAGEKNIQYF

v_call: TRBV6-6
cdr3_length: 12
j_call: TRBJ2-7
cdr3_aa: CASSLETYEQYF

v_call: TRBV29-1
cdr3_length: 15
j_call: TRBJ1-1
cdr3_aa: CSVDWASFLNTEAFF

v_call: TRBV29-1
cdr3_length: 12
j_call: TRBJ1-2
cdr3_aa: CSAWGANYGYTF

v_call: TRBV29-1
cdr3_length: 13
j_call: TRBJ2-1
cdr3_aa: CSGGGRARGEQFF

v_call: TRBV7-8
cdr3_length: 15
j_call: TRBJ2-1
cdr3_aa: CASSLRLAGDNEQFF

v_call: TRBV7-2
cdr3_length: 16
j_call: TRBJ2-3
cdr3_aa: CASSLDFHPGTDTQYF

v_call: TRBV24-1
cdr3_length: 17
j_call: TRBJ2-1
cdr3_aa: CATSGPPGTGVYNEQFF

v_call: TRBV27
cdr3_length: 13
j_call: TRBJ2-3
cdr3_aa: CASSWGSAGSQYF

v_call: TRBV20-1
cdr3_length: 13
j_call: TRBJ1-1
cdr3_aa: CSAKKQGNTEAFF

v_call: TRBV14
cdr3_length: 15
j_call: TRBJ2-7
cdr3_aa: CASSQVWAETYEQYF

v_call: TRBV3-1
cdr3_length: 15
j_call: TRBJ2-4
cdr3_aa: CASSQISSPKNIQYF

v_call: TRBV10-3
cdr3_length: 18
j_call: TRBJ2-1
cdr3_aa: CAISEVRGGVGTSDEQFF

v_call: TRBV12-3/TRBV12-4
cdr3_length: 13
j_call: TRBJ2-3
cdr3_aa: CASSLSLGRTQYF